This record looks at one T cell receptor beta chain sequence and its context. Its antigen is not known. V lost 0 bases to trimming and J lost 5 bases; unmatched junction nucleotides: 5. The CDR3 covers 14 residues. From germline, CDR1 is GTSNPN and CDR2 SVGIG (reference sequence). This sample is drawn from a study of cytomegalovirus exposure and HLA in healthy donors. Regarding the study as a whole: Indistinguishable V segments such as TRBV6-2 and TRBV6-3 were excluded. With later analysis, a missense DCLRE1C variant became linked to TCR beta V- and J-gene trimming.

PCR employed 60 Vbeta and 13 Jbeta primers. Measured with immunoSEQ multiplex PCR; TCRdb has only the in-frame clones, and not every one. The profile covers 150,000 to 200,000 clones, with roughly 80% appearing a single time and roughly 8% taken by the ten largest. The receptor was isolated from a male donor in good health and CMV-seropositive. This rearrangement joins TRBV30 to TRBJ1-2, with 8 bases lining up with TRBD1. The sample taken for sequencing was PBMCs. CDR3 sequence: CAWSVQGVGYGYTF. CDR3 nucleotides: TGTGCCTGGAGTGTACAGGGGGTAGGGTATGGCTACACCTTC.